This T cell receptor (beta chain) was identified during a study of T cell repertoires in cytomegalovirus infection. Study at large: CMV infection plus the matching HLA type was flagged by public TCR beta signatures. General study findings and limits: The ex vivo response showed dominance by HLA-C-restricted CMV-specific TCR beta clonotypes.

This clonotype was picked up many times. Antigen unknown. V was clipped by 3 bases and J by 8 bases, with 11 bases between them. This CDR3 region has 13 residues. TCRdb redid the calling of the reads with MiXCR, one entry per CDR3 protein. The profile shows over 450,000 distinct CDR3 sequences, about 11% of them singletons. The source material was PBMCs. This TCR was sampled from a human donor in good health (CMV status not recorded). Some clones in this sample may be carry-over from other donors' samples. The J gene is TRBJ2-1, the V gene TRBV12-3 or TRBV12-4, with a tentative D call TRBD2 (6 bases). The CDR3 sequence is CASSLGGADEQFF. The CDR3 region has the DNA TGTGCCAGCAGTTTGGGGGGTGCGGATGAGCAGTTCTTC.